This entry lists 18 T cell receptor beta chains sequenced from one sample in a study of PD-1 blockade in classical Hodgkin lymphoma (dated by TCRdb to the early 2020s). The sample's time point label is to be understood as: cycle 4 day 1 (C4D1), after about 6 weeks of nivolumab. Relapse after autologous stem cell transplantation had occurred in all trial patients, and cohorts A, B and C were distinguished by prior brentuximab vedotin exposure. Library prep was done by the immunoSEQ multiplex PCR assay. This immuneACCESS table, as held by TCRdb, lists in-frame sequences with V and J called but not all clones. Of the missing ones, under half trace to an unresolved V gene in checked studies; the others have no known cause. The sample profile shows just over 20,000 clones; about 70% of them were found once. The ten largest clones capture roughly 21% of the sample. This specimen was peripheral blood mononuclear cells (PBMCs), taken before the fourth cycle of nivolumab. The source of these receptors is a human donor with classical Hodgkin lymphoma.

The chain links TRBV10-1 to TRBJ2-7; 9 bases fit TRBD1. V shed 5 bases and J 6 bases; nucleotides not matched to a gene: 14. Germline V gives CDR1 WNHNN, CDR2 SYGVQD (reference sequence). The CDR3 runs to 16 residues. Written as DNA, the CDR3 is TGCGCCAGCAGTCAAAATCCGGGACAGGGCCTTACCGAGCAGTACTTC. It encodes CASSQNPGQGLTEQYF.

The rearrangement uses TRBV4-1 and TRBJ2-3; TRBD2 is a possible D gene (6 bases). The CDR3 has 15 amino acids. V was trimmed by 5 bases and J by 0 bases, leaving 12 bases between them. CDR1 MGHRA and CDR2 YSYEKL come from the germline V gene. CDR3 coding DNA: TGCGCCAGCAGCAGTGCGGGGTATAGCACAGATACGCAGTATTTT. It yields the protein CASSSAGYSTDTQYF.

This clone was seen a handful of times. This rearrangement joins TRBV21-1 to TRBJ2-1. TRBV21-1 is an annotated pseudogene. The CDR3 contains 13 residues. Here the CDR3 reads CASRSNIFGEQFF. The CDR3 DNA reads TGTGCCAGCAGATCGAATATTTTTGGTGAGCAGTTCTTC.

This chain connects TRBV7-2 to TRBJ2-5; 8 nucleotides line up with TRBD1. J lost 2 bases, V lost 3 bases, and 8 bases had no gene match. The CDR3 covers 16 residues. The germline V gene encodes CDR1 SGHTA and CDR2 FQGNSA. The CDR3 DNA reads as TGTGCCAGCAGCTTGGCGGCAGGGGGCGGTCAAGAGACCCAGTACTTC. This gives the protein CASSLAAGGGQETQYF.

The sample holds a few counts of this clone. V gene TRBV30 combines with J gene TRBJ1-5; 8 bases fit TRBD1. The ends lost 2 bases at V and 4 bases at J; junction bases unmatched: 4. This CDR3 region has 14 residues. CDR1 and CDR2 (germline): GTSNPN, SVGIG (reference sequence). The CDR3 here is CAWSPRDRNQPQHF. For the CDR3, the DNA is TGTGCCTGGAGTCCCCGGGACAGGAATCAGCCCCAGCATTTT.

V is TRBV21-1 and J is TRBJ2-1; the listed D gene, TRBD2, was not tested against the DNA. TRBV21-1 is shown as a pseudogene. This CDR3 region has 17 residues. CDR3 sequence (DNA): TGTGCCAGCAGCAAAGATCTTGCGGAGCGATTCTACAATGAGCAGTTCTTC. It is translated as CASSKDLAERFYNEQFF.

The genes are TRBV6-1 and TRBJ2-3; 10 nucleotides agree with TRBD1. V gave up 2 bases and J gave up 4 bases; unmatched junction bases: 6. This CDR3 is 16 amino acids long. Germline V gene lookup returns CDR1 MNHNS and CDR2 SASEGT. DNA for the CDR3: TGTGCCAGCAGTGAATGGGGGGACAGGGGCGCAGATACGCAGTATTTT. It specifies CASSEWGDRGADTQYF.

The CDR3 loop reads CASSGGTEQYF. CDR3 coding DNA: TGTGCCAGCAGTGGAGGAACCGAGCAGTACTTC. V usage is TRBV27 and J usage is TRBJ2-7; a weak D match, TRBD2 (5 bases). The CDR3 consists of 11 residues. V gave up 5 bases and J gave up 6 bases, with 8 bases separating them. Germline V gene sequence: CDR1 MNHEY, CDR2 SMNVEV (reference sequence).

The chain joins TRBV29-1 to TRBJ2-7; TRBD2 aligns across 7 bases. Per the germline V gene, CDR1 is SQVTM and CDR2 is ANQGSEA. The CDR3 has 18 amino acids. Trimming at V came to 2 bases and at J to 2 bases, leaving 18 bases not matched to a gene. The DNA of the CDR3 is TGCAGCGTTGAAATTTCCGGGACTACCGAGTACATGCCCTACGAGCAGTACTTC. Its translation is CSVEISGTTEYMPYEQYF.

V gene TRBV4-2 combines with J gene TRBJ2-3; TRBD2 matches at 7 bases. Germline V CDR1 and CDR2: LGHNA, YNFKEQ. Unmatched junction bases numbered 9, after V lost 3 bases and J lost 0 bases. The CDR3 spans 17 residues. This CDR3 is CASSHPQAGRSTDTQYF. The DNA of the CDR3 is TGTGCCAGCAGCCACCCCCAAGCGGGACGAAGCACAGATACGCAGTATTTT.

The genes are TRBV6-1 and TRBJ1-2, with D uncertain. This CDR3 is built from 13 residues. V lost 0 bases and J lost 2, with 4 bases in between. The V gene's germline CDR1 is MNHNS and CDR2 SASEGT. CDR3 in amino acids: CASSEALNYGYTF. Here the CDR3 DNA reads TGTGCCAGCAGTGAAGCTTTAAACTATGGCTACACCTTC.

The CDR3 sequence: CASSPTLSYEQYF. The CDR3 nucleotides read TGTGCCAGCAGCCCCACCCTCTCCTACGAGCAGTACTTC. The chain recombines TRBV13 with TRBJ2-7; D unresolved. Trimming took off 5 bases at V and 0 bases at J, with 8 bases between the two ends. The CDR3 runs 13 residues. Germline V gives CDR1 PRHDT, CDR2 FYEKMQ (reference sequence).

The V call is TRBV7-9, the J call TRBJ1-4; D gene ambiguous. Between the trimmed V and J ends, which lost 0 bases and 8 bases, there was a span of 7 bases. Germline V gives CDR1 SEHNR, CDR2 FQNEAQ (reference sequence). The CDR3 is 13 residues long. The CDR3 loop reads CASSLAGGEKLFF. As DNA, the CDR3 is TGTGCCAGCAGCTTAGCGGGTGGCGAAAAACTGTTTTTT. Full variable domain (rest looked up from reference TRBV7-9 and TRBJ1-4): DTGVSQNPRHKITKRGQNVTFRCDPISEHNRLYWYRQTLGQGPEFLTYFQNEAQLEKSRLLSDRFSAERPKGSFSTLEIQRTEQGDSAMYLCASSLAGGEKLFFGSGTQLSVL.

This clone was counted a single time. The gene calls are TRBV5-1 and TRBJ2-1; TRBD2 matches at 8 bases. Germline V gene data show CDR1 as SGHRS and CDR2 as YFSETQ. With 6 bases clipped from V and 3 bases from J, the junction kept 11 bases outside the gene matches. The CDR3 loop spans 16 amino acids. The CDR3 loop reads CASTIASGRGYNEQFF. The CDR3 nucleotides are TGCGCCAGCACTATTGCCAGCGGGAGAGGCTACAATGAGCAGTTCTTC.

V is TRBV11-2 and J is TRBJ2-3; D uncertain. Germline assignment: CDR1 SGHAT and CDR2 FQNNGV. The V end lost 5 bases, the J end lost 8 bases, and 14 bases lay between the germline ends. The CDR3 has 13 amino acids. This chain's CDR3 is CASSPYGVGTQYF. DNA for the CDR3: TGTGCCAGCAGCCCCTACGGAGTAGGTACGCAGTATTTT. The variable domain in full, with the rest retrieved from reference TRBV11-2 and TRBJ2-3, is EAGVAQSPRYKIIEKRQSVAFWCNPISGHATLYWYQQILGQGPKLLIQFQNNGVVDDSQLPKDRFSAERLKGVDSTLKIQPAKLEDSAVYLCASSPYGVGTQYFGPGTRLTVL.

This clone was observed a few times. The V call is TRBV15, the J call TRBJ1-2, with D possibly matching TRBD1 (5 bases). Germline loops: CDR1 LNHNV, CDR2 YYDKDF (reference sequence). The CDR3 totals 15 residues. The germline V and J ends were trimmed by 4 bases and 4 bases, with 16 bases remaining between them. CDR3 loop: CATSNSDAGSYGYTF. The CDR3 region has the DNA TGTGCCACCAGCAACTCGGATGCAGGGAGCTATGGCTACACCTTC. Together with reference TRBV15 and TRBJ1-2, the CDR3 gives the full variable domain: DAMVIQNPRYQVTQFGKPVTLSCSQTLNHNVMYWYQQKSSQAPKLLFHYYDKDFNNEADTPDNFQSRRPNTSFCFLDIRSPGLGDTAMYLCATSNSDAGSYGYTFGSGTRLTVV.

The V gene is TRBV2, the J gene TRBJ2-7, with D maybe TRBD2 (5 bases). The length of the CDR3 is 15 residues. Between the trimmed V and J ends, which lost 3 bases and 6 bases, there was a span of 18 bases. CDR1 SNHLY and CDR2 FYNNEI come from the germline V gene. The chain's CDR3 is CASSESGSANTEQYF. The DNA of the CDR3 is TGTGCCAGCAGTGAGTCGGGGTCGGCCAACACCGAGCAGTACTTC.

The gene calls are TRBV29-1 and TRBJ2-1; 7 bases line up with TRBD2. The CDR3 runs 13 residues. Germline loops: CDR1 SQVTM, CDR2 ANQGSEA. With 4 bases clipped from V and 4 bases from J, the junction kept 4 bases outside the gene matches. The CDR3 DNA reads TGCAGCGTTGGGAGCGGGACTTACAATGAGCAGTTCTTC. Its protein is CSVGSGTYNEQFF.